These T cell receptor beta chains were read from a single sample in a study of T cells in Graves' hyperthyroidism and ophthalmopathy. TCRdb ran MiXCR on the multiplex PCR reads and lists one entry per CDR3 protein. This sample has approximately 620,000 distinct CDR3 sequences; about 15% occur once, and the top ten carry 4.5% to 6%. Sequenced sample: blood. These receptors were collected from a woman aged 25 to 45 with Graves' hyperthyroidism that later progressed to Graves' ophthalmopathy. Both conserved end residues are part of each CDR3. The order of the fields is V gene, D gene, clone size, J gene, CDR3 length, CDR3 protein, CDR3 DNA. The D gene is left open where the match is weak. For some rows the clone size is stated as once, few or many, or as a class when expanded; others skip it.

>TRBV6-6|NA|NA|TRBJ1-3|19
CASSYGAGASTPSGNTIYF
TGTGCCAGCAGTTACGGAGCAGGGGCCTCAACACCCTCTGGAAACACCATATATTTT
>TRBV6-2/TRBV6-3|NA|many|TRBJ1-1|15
CASSYSGHANTEAFF
TGTGCCAGCAGTTACTCGGGACACGCGAACACTGAAGCTTTCTTT
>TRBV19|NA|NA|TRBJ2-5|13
CASSIDRRETQYF
TGTGCCAGTAGTATAGATCGCAGAGAGACCCAGTACTTC
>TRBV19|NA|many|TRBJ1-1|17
CASSNEGWGHPNTEAFF
TGTGCCAGTAGTAACGAGGGGTGGGGACACCCGAACACTGAAGCTTTCTTT
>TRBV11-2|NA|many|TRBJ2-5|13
CASSLGAVETQYF
TGTGCCAGCAGCTTAGGGGCGGTGGAGACCCAGTACTTC
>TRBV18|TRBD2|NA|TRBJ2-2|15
CASSPPSGRPGELFF
TGTGCCAGCTCACCACCTAGCGGGAGGCCCGGGGAGCTGTTTTTT
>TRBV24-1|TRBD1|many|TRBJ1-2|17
CATSAGFGDRGSYGYTF
TGTGCCACCAGTGCCGGTTTCGGGGACAGGGGATCCTATGGCTACACCTTC
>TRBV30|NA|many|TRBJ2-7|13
CAWSVGGPYEQYF
TGTGCCTGGAGTGTTGGGGGACCCTACGAGCAGTACTTC
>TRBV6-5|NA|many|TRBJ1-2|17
CASSYSMVEGGGYGYTF
TGTGCCAGCAGTTACTCGATGGTGGAGGGGGGAGGTTATGGCTACACCTTC
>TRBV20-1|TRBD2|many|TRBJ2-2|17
CSARTSGRIRGTGELFF
TGCAGTGCGAGGACTAGCGGGAGGATTCGCGGCACCGGGGAGCTGTTTTTT
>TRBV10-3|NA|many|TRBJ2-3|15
CAISESRTISDTQYF
TGTGCCATCAGTGAGTCACGGACAATATCAGATACGCAGTATTTT
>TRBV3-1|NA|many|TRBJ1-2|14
CASSQEGGLGGYTF
TGTGCCAGCAGCCAAGAGGGGGGTCTCGGCGGCTACACCTTC
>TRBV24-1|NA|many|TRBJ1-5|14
CATSDKGLYQPQHF
TGTGCCACCAGTGATAAGGGGCTGTATCAGCCCCAGCATTTT
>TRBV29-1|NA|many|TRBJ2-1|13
CSVEEDRSYEQFF
TGCAGCGTTGAAGAAGACCGTTCCTATGAGCAGTTCTTC
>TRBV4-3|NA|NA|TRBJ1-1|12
CASSQDWSEAFF
TGCGCCAGCAGCCAAGATTGGTCTGAAGCTTTCTTT
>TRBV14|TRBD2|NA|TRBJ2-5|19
CASSHRNVAGGKKRETQYF
TGTGCCAGCTCCCACCGGAACGTAGCGGGAGGGAAAAAGCGAGAGACCCAGTACTTC
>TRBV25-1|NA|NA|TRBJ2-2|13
CASSEYLTGELFF
TGTGCCAGCAGTGAATATCTTACCGGGGAGCTGTTTTTT
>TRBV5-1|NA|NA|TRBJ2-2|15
CASSSTGKNTGELFF
TGCGCCAGCAGCTCAACCGGGAAGAACACCGGGGAGCTGTTTTTT
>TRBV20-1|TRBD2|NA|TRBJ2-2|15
CSAVVPGLAIGELFF
TGCAGTGCCGTAGTCCCGGGACTAGCGATCGGGGAGCTGTTTTTT
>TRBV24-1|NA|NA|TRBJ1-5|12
CATSDTDQPQHF
TGTGCCACCAGTGATACCGATCAGCCCCAGCATTTT
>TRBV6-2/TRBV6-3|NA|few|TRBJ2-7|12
CASRDITYEQYF
TGTGCCAGCAGGGACATCACCTACGAGCAGTACTTC
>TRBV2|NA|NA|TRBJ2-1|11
CASSGTEEQFF
TGTGCCAGCAGTGGGACAGAGGAGCAGTTCTTC